This T cell receptor (beta chain) was identified during a study of blood T cell repertoires in COVID-19. The overall study: Samples of COVID-19 (acute and convalescent) were obtained from the United States, Italy and Spain. T cells, B-cell-depleted T cells, or PBMCs provided the cDNA or gDNA that served as material.

Authors' data handling: Reference gene primer amplification yielded estimated nucleated cell counts. Profiling relied on immunoSEQ multiplex PCR, and the TCRdb table lists in-frame clones only, not all of them. For V, J and clone size, that table is used; D and trimming come from the DNA. The sample consists of about 210,000 clones, 89% of them appearing once. CDR3 length: 12 residues. V was pared by 5 bases and J by 3 bases, with 5 bases between. Looked up from germline, CDR1 is KGHDR and CDR2 is SFDVKD. This clonotype originated in a woman aged 40 to 50 with acute or convalescent COVID-19. This sequence joins TRBV24-1 and TRBJ2-3, with D possibly matching TRBD2 (5 bases). Sequenced input: peripheral blood. The CDR3 reads CATSGGTDTQYF. The CDR3 region has the DNA TGTGCCACCAGTGGCGGGACAGATACGCAGTATTTT.